The 12 T cell receptor beta chains in this list originate from one sample, sequenced in a study of T cell responses to AZD1222 COVID-19 vaccine. This table comes from immunoSEQ multiplex PCR, and its TCRdb copy is limited to in-frame clones, with some not included. The sample contains about 150,000 clones, approximately 90% of which appear only once. The sequencing used peripheral blood, collected on day 0 of AZD1222 vaccination. These receptors all stem from an adult in good health.

The chain is built from TRBV30 and TRBJ2-7; the D is unclear. The CDR3 spans 14 residues. Germline CDR1 reads GTSNPN; CDR2 reads SVGIG (reference sequence). Trimming shortened V by 6 bases and J by 2 bases, and 17 bases separated the two germline ends. The CDR3 sequence: CACLPAEFPYEQYF. In nucleotides, the CDR3 is TGTGCCTGCCTCCCCGCAGAATTCCCCTACGAGCAGTACTTC.

The chain uses TRBV6-5 and TRBJ1-1, with TRBD1 matching over 7 bases. Germline lookup yields CDR1 MNHEY and CDR2 SVGAGI. J lost 0 bases, V lost 7 bases, and 8 bases had no gene match. This CDR3 contains 15 residues. CDR3 sequence: CASTADRTMNTEAFF. The CDR3 DNA reads as TGTGCCAGCACCGCGGACAGGACCATGAACACTGAAGCTTTCTTT.

This chain links TRBV5-1 with TRBJ1-1; no definite D call. The CDR3 runs 16 residues. Trimming cost V 0 bases and J 2 bases, with 14 bases left between them. The germline V gene has CDR1 SGHRS and CDR2 YFSETQ. In DNA, the CDR3 is TGCGCCAGCAGCTTGGATCCCGCGGCGGTTAACACTGAAGCTTTCTTT. Translated, it gives CASSLDPAAVNTEAFF.

The rearrangement links TRBV19 to TRBJ1-2, with a tentative D call TRBD1 (6 bases). Germline lookup yields CDR1 LNHDA and CDR2 SQIVND (reference sequence). V lost 6 bases to trimming and J lost 2 bases, with 19 bases between them. This CDR3 is 16 amino acids long. The CDR3 protein is CASRIPAGRGNYGYTF. CDR3 bases: TGTGCCAGTAGGATCCCCGCCGGCAGGGGCAACTATGGCTACACCTTC.

This clone was observed a few times. V usage is TRBV5-4 and J usage is TRBJ1-6, with 8 nucleotides matching TRBD1. Germline V CDR1 and CDR2: SGHNT, YYREEE (reference sequence). J lost 8 bases, V lost 2 bases, and 6 bases had no gene match. This CDR3 contains 15 residues. The CDR3 DNA is TGTGCCAGCAGCTTAACTCAGGGGGCCTATTCACCCCTCCACTTT. Amino acids: CASSLTQGAYSPLHF.

V and J are TRBV2 and TRBJ2-4, with 9 bases fitting TRBD2. CDR3 length: 17 residues. V dropped 7 bases and J dropped 5; count of bases not matched to a gene: 15. CDR1 SNHLY and CDR2 FYNNEI come from the germline V gene. CDR3 sequence: CASKGAGGPVSQNIQYF. CDR3 sequence (DNA): TGTGCCAGCAAGGGGGCGGGAGGGCCAGTCAGTCAAAACATTCAGTACTTC.

This chain joins TRBV14 and TRBJ1-4; tentatively, D is TRBD1 (6 bases). This CDR3 is built from 15 residues. V was shortened by 4 bases and J by 4 bases, with 13 bases between the two germline ends. CDR1 SGHDN and CDR2 FVKESK come from the germline V gene. CDR3 in amino acids: CASSPQTGFNEKLFF. For the CDR3, the DNA is TGTGCCAGCAGCCCCCAGACAGGATTTAATGAAAAACTGTTTTTT. The full variable domain, completed using reference TRBV14 and TRBJ1-4, is EAGVTQFPSHSVIEKGQTVTLRCDPISGHDNLYWYRRVMGKEIKFLLHFVKESKQDESGMPNNRFLAERTGGTYSTLKVQPAELEDSGVYFCASSPQTGFNEKLFFGSGTQLSVL.

The chain joins TRBV19 to TRBJ1-6, with 9 bases aligning to TRBD1. Germline CDR1 and CDR2: LNHDA and SQIVND (reference sequence). This CDR3 is 13 amino acids long. The V and J ends lost 6 bases and 9 bases, in that order; junction bases with no gene match: 3. CDR3 residues: CASSDRGISPLHF. Written as DNA, the CDR3 is TGTGCCAGTAGCGACAGGGGGATTTCACCCCTCCACTTT.

The chain uses TRBV5-1 and TRBJ2-6, with 7 bases matching TRBD1. Germline CDR1 reads SGHRS; CDR2 reads YFSETQ. The CDR3 contains 18 residues. V shed 5 bases, J shed 0 bases, and the junction held 11 bases outside the gene matches. The CDR3 DNA reads as TGCGCCAGCAGAATAGGGTGGGACAGAGACTCTGGGGCCAACGTCCTGACTTTC. Protein product: CASRIGWDRDSGANVLTF.

The rearrangement links TRBV5-4 to TRBJ1-1, with D unclear. Germline assignment: CDR1 SGHNT and CDR2 YYREEE (reference sequence). This CDR3 is 11 amino acids long. Trimming cost V 1 base and J 7 bases, with 5 bases left between them. The CDR3 nucleotides read TGTGCCAGCAGCTTGTTGGGTGAAGCTTTCTTT. This translates into CASSLLGEAFF.

This sequence joins TRBV18 and TRBJ2-7; 10 bases fit TRBD2. The V gene's germline CDR1 is KGHSH and CDR2 LQKENI. The CDR3 is 14 residues long. V dropped 5 bases and J dropped 3; count of bases not matched to a gene: 4. CDR3 protein: CASSSGTSDYEQYF. For the CDR3, the DNA is TGTGCCAGCTCATCGGGGACTAGCGACTACGAGCAGTACTTC.

Turning to this clone: A read error may produce the germline difference seen at one junction end. The chain has TRBV7-9 and TRBJ2-1; 7 positions match TRBD1. The germline V gene encodes CDR1 SEHNR and CDR2 FQNEAQ (reference sequence). The CDR3 totals 14 residues. The CDR3 loop is CASSLDSRAGGLIF. The CDR3 DNA is TGTGCCAGCAGCTTAGATTCTCGGGCAGGGGGTTTGATCTTC.